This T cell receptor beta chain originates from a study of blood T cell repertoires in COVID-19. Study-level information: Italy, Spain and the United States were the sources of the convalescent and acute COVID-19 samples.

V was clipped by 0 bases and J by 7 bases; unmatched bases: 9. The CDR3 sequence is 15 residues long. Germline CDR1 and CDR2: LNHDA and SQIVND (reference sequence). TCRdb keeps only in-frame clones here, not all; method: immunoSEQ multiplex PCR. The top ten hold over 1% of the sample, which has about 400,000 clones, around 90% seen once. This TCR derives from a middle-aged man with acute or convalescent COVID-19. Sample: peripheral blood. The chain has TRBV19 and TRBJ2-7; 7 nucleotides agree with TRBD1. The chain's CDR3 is CASSIDRDRVREQYF. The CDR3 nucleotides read TGTGCCAGTAGTATAGACCGGGACAGAGTACGGGAGCAGTACTTC.